This T cell receptor beta chain was profiled in a study of identical twins. Study findings and constraints: In zero-insertion analyses, partial confounding could arise from invariant MAIT and iNKT cells. There was an excess of low generation probability in the out-of-frame alpha sequences that twins shared. Model-predicted out-of-frame TCR alpha sharing fell below observed values in monozygotic twins.

This clonotype has a count of ten or more. The antigen is unknown. This CDR3 has 14 residues. The V end was cut by 4 bases, the J end by 1 base, with 12 bases between. Per germline, CDR1 SGHRS and CDR2 YFSETQ. A single record per CDR3 protein comes from TCRdb applying MiXCR to the 5' RACE reads. The sample holds some 300,000 distinct CDR3 sequences, over 9% seen once. The same data also contributed to another study, on yellow fever vaccine responses in identical twins.

This clonotype originated in a young woman in good health. Sequencing was done on a sample of CD8+ T cells sorted from blood. This chain uses TRBV5-1 with TRBJ2-7; D unresolved. This CDR3 reads CASSPGGRSYEQYF. DNA of the CDR3: TGCGCCAGCAGCCCGGGCGGCAGATCCTACGAGCAGTACTTC.